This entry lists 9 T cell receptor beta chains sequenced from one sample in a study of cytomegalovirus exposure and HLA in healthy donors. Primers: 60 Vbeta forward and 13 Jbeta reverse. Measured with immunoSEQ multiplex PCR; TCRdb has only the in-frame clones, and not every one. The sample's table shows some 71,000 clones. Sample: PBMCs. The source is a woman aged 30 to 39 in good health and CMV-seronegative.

The CDR3, as DNA: TGTGCCAGCAGTATCATCGGGAGGCGCAATGAGCAGTTCTTC. Protein product: CASSIIGRRNEQFF. The genes are TRBV27 and TRBJ2-1; 7 bases match TRBD2. Germline V gene data show CDR1 as MNHEY and CDR2 as SMNVEV (reference sequence). The V segment lost 5 bases and the J segment 6 bases; nucleotides outside the gene matches: 7. The CDR3 sequence is 14 residues long.

CDR3 in amino acids: CAWSRAGTGANVLTF. The DNA for the CDR3 is TGTGCCTGGAGTCGCGCAGGGACTGGGGCCAACGTCCTGACTTTC. This chain links TRBV30 with TRBJ2-6, with a possible D match to TRBD1 (5 bases). The CDR3 length is 15 residues. V lost 2 bases and J 2 bases, leaving 10 bases between the germline ends. The germline gives CDR1 GTSNPN, CDR2 SVGIG (reference sequence).

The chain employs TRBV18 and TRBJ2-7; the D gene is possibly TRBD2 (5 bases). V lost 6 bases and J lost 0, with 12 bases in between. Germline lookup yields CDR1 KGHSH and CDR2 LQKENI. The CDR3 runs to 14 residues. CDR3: CASSPFRDSYEQYF. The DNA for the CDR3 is TGTGCCAGCTCCCCGTTCCGGGACTCCTACGAGCAGTACTTC.

CDR3 bases: TGCGCCAGCAGTGAGTCGGCGGCAGGGCCCAACTATGGCTACACCTTC. Protein: CASSESAAGPNYGYTF. The genes are TRBV10-2 and TRBJ1-2, with D perhaps TRBD1 (5 bases). Trimming took 0 bases from V and 2 from J, leaving 13 bases between them. The CDR3 runs 16 residues. Germline assignment: CDR1 WSHSY and CDR2 SAAADI.

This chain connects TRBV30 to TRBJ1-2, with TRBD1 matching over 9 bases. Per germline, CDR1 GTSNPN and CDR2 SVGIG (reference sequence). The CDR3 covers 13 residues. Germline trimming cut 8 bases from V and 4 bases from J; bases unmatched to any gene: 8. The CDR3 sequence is CAGGTGLSYGYTF. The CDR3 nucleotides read TGTGCCGGGGGGACAGGGTTGTCCTATGGCTACACCTTC.

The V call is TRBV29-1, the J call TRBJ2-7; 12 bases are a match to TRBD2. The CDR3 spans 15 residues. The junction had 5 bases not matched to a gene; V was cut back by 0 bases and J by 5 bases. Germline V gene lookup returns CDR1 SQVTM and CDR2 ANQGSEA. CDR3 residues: CSVEDGLAGRDEQYF. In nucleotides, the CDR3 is TGCAGCGTTGAAGATGGACTAGCGGGGAGAGACGAGCAGTACTTC.

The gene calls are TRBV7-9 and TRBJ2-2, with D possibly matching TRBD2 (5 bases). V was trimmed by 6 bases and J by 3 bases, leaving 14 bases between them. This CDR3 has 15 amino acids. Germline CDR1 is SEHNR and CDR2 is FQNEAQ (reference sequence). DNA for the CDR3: TGTGCCAGCAGTAAACCGACCGGGGACACCGGGGAGCTGTTTTTT. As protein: CASSKPTGDTGELFF.

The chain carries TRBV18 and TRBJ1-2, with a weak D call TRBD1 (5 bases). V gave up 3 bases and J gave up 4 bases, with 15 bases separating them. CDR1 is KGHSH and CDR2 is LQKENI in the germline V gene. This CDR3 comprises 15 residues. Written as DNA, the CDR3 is TGTGCCAGCTCACCGGAAGGACGGGACTCCTATGGCTACACCTTC. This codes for CASSPEGRDSYGYTF.

The CDR3 coding sequence is TGTGCCAGCAGTGGACGGACTAGCGGGAGCCACGAGCAGTACTTC. Its translation: CASSGRTSGSHEQYF. The chain employs TRBV6-1 and TRBJ2-7, with TRBD2 matching over 13 bases. The germline V gene has CDR1 MNHNS and CDR2 SASEGT. With 4 bases clipped from V and 5 bases from J, the junction kept 5 bases outside the gene matches. This CDR3 spans 15 amino acids.